Listed below are T cell receptor beta chains from one sample, sequenced in a study of vaccination and CD4 T cells after COVID-19. The antigens for these receptors are not known. From the PCR reads, TCRdb called clonotypes with MiXCR, one entry per CDR3 protein. The table has fewer than 10,000 distinct CDR3 sequences, 35% to 50% seen once. Material for sequencing was CD4+ T cells from blood, cultured in vitro. Receptor source: a human donor who had recovered from COVID-19. CDR3s include the opening cysteine and the closing phenylalanine or tryptophan.

V gene: TRBV7-8; CDR3 protein: CASSLSRNTEAFF
V gene: TRBV24-1; CDR3 protein: CATRARHPLNNEQFF
V gene: TRBV4-2; CDR3 protein: CASSQVQGTSGANVLTF
V gene: TRBV20-1; CDR3 protein: CSARMGLDGYTF
V gene: TRBV30; CDR3 protein: CAWSVTNYGYTF
V gene: TRBV2; CDR3 protein: CARPTGVNSPLHF
V gene: TRBV6-1; CDR3 protein: CASTNAGSEAFF
V gene: TRBV12-3/TRBV12-4; CDR3 protein: CASSPGNEQFF
V gene: TRBV20-1; CDR3 protein: CSARELSVLNTEAFF
V gene: TRBV12-3/TRBV12-4; CDR3 protein: CASRKTPTEAFF
V gene: TRBV27; CDR3 protein: CASSLNRGTANSPLHF
V gene: TRBV20-1; CDR3 protein: CSARSGTGGFQPQHF
V gene: TRBV7-6; CDR3 protein: CASSPTGFNQPQHF
V gene: TRBV6-1; CDR3 protein: CASSDGAGVTDMQYF
V gene: TRBV15; CDR3 protein: CATSRDGQIYGYTF
V gene: TRBV5-1; CDR3 protein: CASSVGLGPNTEAFF
V gene: TRBV2; CDR3 protein: CASFDVRDRFPYTF